The 31 T cell receptor beta chains listed next were all sequenced from one sample in a study of Graves' ophthalmopathy and Graves' hyperthyroidism. RNA transcripts were the source from which TCR beta CDR3 regions were amplified. An opening RT-PCR round employed HTBI primers and preceded a second-round multiplex PCR. TCRdb ran MiXCR on the multiplex PCR reads and lists one entry per CDR3 protein. The table includes about 220,000 distinct CDR3 sequences, around a fifth detected once. Sequenced material: peripheral blood. The receptors derive from a woman in her forties or fifties with Graves' ophthalmopathy.

This clonotype has at least ten counts. The chain uses TRBV24-1 and TRBJ2-5; D remains ambiguous. V lost 2 bases and J 9 bases, leaving 15 bases between the germline ends. Germline V CDR1 and CDR2: KGHDR, SFDVKD. There are 14 residues in the CDR3. Here the CDR3 reads CATSDSRSGSSQYF. For the CDR3, the DNA is TGTGCCACCAGTGATTCCCGATCCGGGTCGTCCCAGTACTTC.

In its sample, this clonotype was seen many times. This chain joins TRBV2 and TRBJ1-1, with D possibly being TRBD1 (6 bases). This CDR3 comprises 11 residues. The V and J ends lost 11 bases and 6 bases respectively, with 13 bases between them. The germline CDR1 and CDR2 sequences are SNHLY and FYNNEI. The CDR3 sequence: CAGGQLSEAFF. The CDR3 DNA reads TGTGCCGGGGGACAATTATCTGAAGCTTTCTTT.

The chain joins TRBV29-1 to TRBJ2-7, with D tentatively TRBD1 (6 bases). Germline V lookup: CDR1 SQVTM, CDR2 ANQGSEA. The CDR3 sequence is 12 residues long. V was shortened by 3 bases and J by 5 bases, with 11 bases between the two germline ends. The CDR3 sequence is CSVETGHNEQYF. In DNA form, the CDR3 reads TGCAGCGTTGAGACAGGACACAACGAGCAGTACTTC.

This clonotype showed up many times. The gene calls are TRBV9 and TRBJ1-5; D is perhaps TRBD1 (5 bases). Per the germline V gene, CDR1 is SGDLS and CDR2 is YYNGEE. This CDR3 is built from 14 residues. V dropped 0 bases and J dropped 3 bases, with 7 bases sitting between them. In DNA, the CDR3 is TGTGCCAGCAGCGTAGGGGGGATCAATCAGCCCCAGCATTTT. Translation gives CASSVGGINQPQHF. Drawing the rest from reference TRBV9 and TRBJ1-5, the complete variable domain is DSGVTQTPKHLITATGQRVTLRCSPRSGDLSVYWYQQSLDQGLQFLIQYYNGEERAKGNILERFSAQQFPDLHSELNLSSLELGDSALYFCASSVGGINQPQHFGDGTRLSIL.

Ten or more counts support this clonotype. The rearrangement links TRBV20-1 to TRBJ1-1; possibly TRBD1 for D (6 bases). The CDR3 covers 14 residues. The V end lost 7 bases, the J end lost 1 base, and 16 bases lay between the germline ends. Germline values: CDR1 DFQATT, CDR2 SNEGSKA (reference sequence). CDR3 DNA sequence: TGCAGTGTCCTCAACGACAGGTGGAACACTGAAGCTTTCTTT. This gives the protein CSVLNDRWNTEAFF.

This clonotype was seen many times. This chain uses TRBV19 with TRBJ1-1, with D perhaps TRBD1 (5 bases). The CDR3 loop spans 13 amino acids. The V end was cut by 8 bases, the J end by 1 base, with 11 bases between. Per the germline V gene, CDR1 is LNHDA and CDR2 is SQIVND (reference sequence). The CDR3 DNA reads as TGTGCCAGTGTACCCAGGGAGAACACTGAAGCTTTCTTT. Protein: CASVPRENTEAFF.

The sample holds many counts of this clonotype. The chain is built from TRBV20-1 and TRBJ1-2; TRBD1 matches 7 bases. Germline assignment: CDR1 DFQATT and CDR2 SNEGSKA (reference sequence). V trimming: 4 bases; J trimming: 3 bases; junction bases outside the gene matches: 5. This CDR3 has 13 amino acids. This chain's CDR3 is CSAIGTVDYGYTF. The CDR3 nucleotides read TGCAGTGCTATTGGGACAGTGGACTATGGCTACACCTTC.

This clonotype turned up a few times. As DNA, the CDR3 is TGTGCCAGCAGTTACTTGGGTAAAGCGGGATTACACGCCGGGGAGCTGTTTTTT. Translating gives CASSYLGKAGLHAGELFF. V is TRBV6-2 or TRBV6-3 and J is TRBJ2-2; TRBD2 matches at 7 bases. V was clipped by 1 base and J by 6 bases; unmatched bases: 14. Germline-derived CDR1 and CDR2 are MNHEY and SVGEGT. The CDR3 is 18 amino acids.

The genes are TRBV27 and TRBJ1-2; D is unresolved. In germline, CDR1 is MNHEY, CDR2 SMNVEV (reference sequence). The CDR3 sequence is 14 residues long. V dropped 2 bases and J dropped 2 bases, with 9 bases sitting between them. In DNA form, the CDR3 reads TGTGCCAGCAGTTTAGGACGGTCCAACTATGGCTACACCTTC. This sequence encodes CASSLGRSNYGYTF.

On this clonotype itself: A junction end diverges from the germline sequence, so it may reflect a read error. V is TRBV5-1 and J is TRBJ2-1; 8 nucleotides match TRBD1. The germline V gene has CDR1 SGHRS and CDR2 YFSETQ. This CDR3 has 15 residues. In nucleotides, the CDR3 is TGCGCCAGCAGCTTGATCAGGGGGCCCTACAATGAGCAGTCCTTC. Amino acids: CASSLIRGPYNEQSF.

This clonotype was seen repeatedly, ten times or more. The chain employs TRBV6-5 and TRBJ2-5, with 7 bases identical to TRBD1. Per the germline V gene, CDR1 is MNHEY and CDR2 is SVGAGI. Trimming at V came to 4 bases and at J to 2 bases, leaving 4 bases not matched to a gene. This CDR3 comprises 14 residues. The chain's CDR3 is CASSSNRGQETQYF. The CDR3 coding sequence is TGTGCCAGCAGTTCGAACAGGGGTCAAGAGACCCAGTACTTC.

On this clonotype itself: This may come from a read error, since a much larger clone is one base off. This chain links TRBV12-3 or TRBV12-4 with TRBJ2-5, with 11 bases that match TRBD2. The CDR3 is 15 residues long. The CDR3 spells CAGSRSTSGSGTQYF. The CDR3 nucleotides are TGTGCCGGCAGCCGCAGCACTAGCGGGAGTGGGACCCAGTACTTC.

This clonotype was detected many times. The chain links TRBV2 to TRBJ1-5; the D is unclear. CDR3 length: 13 amino acids. Trimming shortened V by 4 bases and J by 7 bases, and 11 bases separated the two germline ends. Germline CDR1 SNHLY, CDR2 FYNNEI. The CDR3, as DNA: TGTGCCAGCAGTGGGCAGGCAAGACAGCCCCAGCATTTT. This translates into CASSGQARQPQHF.

This clonotype has ten or more counts. The genes are TRBV2 and TRBJ2-5; TRBD2 agrees at 8 bases. Trimming removed 5 bases from V and 5 bases from J; junction bases left unmatched: 4. Per the germline V gene, CDR1 is SNHLY and CDR2 is FYNNEI. This CDR3 has 13 amino acids. Here the CDR3 reads CASSSGSEETQYF. In DNA, the CDR3 is TGTGCCAGCAGTAGCGGGAGTGAGGAGACCCAGTACTTC. The full variable domain, its missing parts supplied by reference TRBV2 and TRBJ2-5, is EPEVTQTPSHQVTQMGQEVILRCVPISNHLYFYWYRQILGQKVEFLVSFYNNEISEKSEIFDDQFSVERPDGSNFTLKIRSTKLEDSAMYFCASSSGSEETQYFGPGTRLLVL.

This clonotype has a handful of counts. The chain links TRBV24-1 to TRBJ2-2; 9 bases match TRBD1. The germline V gene encodes CDR1 KGHDR and CDR2 SFDVKD. V dropped 4 bases and J dropped 8; count of bases not matched to a gene: 13. This CDR3 contains 17 residues. In DNA form, the CDR3 reads TGTGCCACCAGTGACCCCGGGACAGGGAACCCAATGGGGGAGCTGTTTTTT. It codes for CATSDPGTGNPMGELFF.

This clonotype was detected ten times or more. The chain employs TRBV30 and TRBJ1-1; D not certain. This CDR3 spans 13 amino acids. Germline CDR1 reads GTSNPN; CDR2 reads SVGIG (reference sequence). V lost 2 bases and J 3 bases, leaving 10 bases between the germline ends. CDR3 bases: TGTGCCTGGAGTTCGCTGGCGGACACTGAAGCTTTCTTT. It encodes CAWSSLADTEAFF.

Many counts were recorded for this clonotype. The genes are TRBV12-3 or TRBV12-4 and TRBJ1-5; possibly TRBD1 for D (6 bases). The CDR3 is 14 amino acids. V was trimmed by 6 bases and J by 7 bases, leaving 16 bases between them. The CDR3 sequence: CASSITGLGQPQHF. CDR3 nucleotides: TGTGCCAGCAGCATTACAGGGCTGGGGCAGCCCCAGCATTTT.

The rearrangement links TRBV27 to TRBJ1-2; perhaps TRBD1 as D (6 bases). Germline assignment: CDR1 MNHEY and CDR2 SMNVEV (reference sequence). Deletions cut 4 bases from V and 8 bases from J, with 20 bases between. The CDR3 extends over 15 amino acids. The CDR3: CASSYSQGRVRGYTF. In DNA, the CDR3 is TGTGCCAGCAGTTACTCTCAGGGGAGGGTGCGGGGCTACACCTTC.

This clonotype was seen ten or more times. The CDR3 DNA follows: TGCAGTAGATACAGGAGCTCCTACGAGCAGTACTTC. Protein product: CSRYRSSYEQYF. The chain carries TRBV20-1 and TRBJ2-7; weak D call: TRBD1 (5 bases). Trimming took 8 bases from V and 0 from J, leaving 11 bases between them. The CDR3 totals 12 residues. CDR1 is DFQATT, CDR2 SNEGSKA, per germline (reference sequence).

This rearrangement joins TRBV6-2 or TRBV6-3 to TRBJ2-5, with D maybe TRBD1 (6 bases). Trimming left V 4 bases short and J 2 bases short, with 11 bases between. The CDR3 totals 14 residues. The germline gives CDR1 MNHEY, CDR2 SVGEGT. The CDR3: CASSWTDRQETQYF. CDR3 nucleotides: TGTGCCAGCAGTTGGACGGACAGACAAGAGACCCAGTACTTC.

This clonotype was recorded at least ten times. This chain connects TRBV4-1 to TRBJ1-2; TRBD1 matches at 11 bases. The CDR3 sequence is 14 residues long. V was pared by 0 bases and J by 6 bases, with 0 bases of the junction left unmatched. Germline CDR1 is MGHRA and CDR2 is YSYEKL. CDR3 nucleotides: TGCGCCAGCAGCCAAGAGGACAGGGGGCATGGCTACACCTTC. Its translation is CASSQEDRGHGYTF.

This clonotype was seen repeatedly, ten times or more. The rearrangement joins TRBV7-3 to TRBJ2-2; TRBD2 matches 7 bases. Germline V gives CDR1 SGHTA, CDR2 FQGTGA. This CDR3 spans 16 amino acids. Unmatched junction bases numbered 8, after V lost 6 bases and J lost 1 base. Here the CDR3 reads CASSSKGGGNTGELFF. CDR3 nucleotide sequence: TGTGCCAGCAGTTCAAAGGGCGGGGGGAACACCGGGGAGCTGTTTTTT.

This clonotype was counted between two and nine times. The chain is built from TRBV6-1 and TRBJ1-5; TRBD1 matches at 8 bases. Trimming removed 7 bases from V and 8 bases from J; junction bases left unmatched: 10. Germline-derived CDR1 and CDR2 are MNHNS and SASEGT. This CDR3 spans 14 amino acids. CDR3 residues: CASIVDRAGKPQHF. The CDR3 DNA sequence: TGTGCCAGCATTGTGGACAGGGCAGGGAAGCCCCAGCATTTT.

The chain uses TRBV4-2 and TRBJ2-6; 12 bases align to TRBD1. In germline, CDR1 is LGHNA, CDR2 YNFKEQ. The CDR3 is made up of 18 amino acids. V trimming: 5 bases; J trimming: 0 bases; junction bases outside the gene matches: 5. The CDR3 DNA reads as TGTGCCAGCAGCGCGGGACAGGGGGCCAGCTCTGGGGCCAACGTCCTGACTTTC. This translates into CASSAGQGASSGANVLTF.

This clonotype was detected many times. The genes are TRBV5-4 and TRBJ1-1; TRBD1 matches 10 bases. Germline CDR1 SGHNT, CDR2 YYREEE (reference sequence). CDR3 length equals 17 residues. V lost 1 base, J lost 4 bases, and 10 bases stayed unmatched. CDR3 bases: TGTGCCAGCAGCTTGAGGGACAGGGGTCGGTATGGCACTGAAGCTTTCTTT. Encoded protein: CASSLRDRGRYGTEAFF.

This clonotype was counted at least ten times. In nucleotides, the CDR3 is TGTGCCAGTAGTATAGGGGTCGGTGGCTACACCTTC. Protein: CASSIGVGGYTF. The rearrangement uses TRBV19 and TRBJ1-2; D not certain. There are 12 residues in the CDR3. The ends were cut back, 1 base at V and 7 bases at J, with 7 bases in the middle. Germline CDR1 is LNHDA and CDR2 is SQIVND (reference sequence).

This clonotype was counted at least ten times. The chain employs TRBV19 and TRBJ1-2; D gene unclear. V lost 3 bases and J 2 bases, leaving 10 bases between the germline ends. The CDR3 sequence is 14 residues long. Germline V gene lookup returns CDR1 LNHDA and CDR2 SQIVND (reference sequence). CDR3 sequence reads: CASSIHAANYGYTF. DNA of the CDR3: TGTGCCAGTAGTATTCACGCCGCCAACTATGGCTACACCTTC.

There are a few counts of this clonotype. The chain joins TRBV5-1 to TRBJ2-7, with 9 positions matching TRBD1. Germline CDR1 and CDR2: SGHRS and YFSETQ. V lost 7 bases and J lost 4; bases outside the gene matches: 12. The CDR3 totals 15 residues. The CDR3 spells CASHPLGTGTYEQYF. The CDR3 DNA reads TGCGCCAGCCACCCTCTAGGGACAGGGACTTACGAGCAGTACTTC.

The rearrangement joins TRBV7-2 to TRBJ2-7; 7 bases agree with TRBD2. The germline V gene encodes CDR1 SGHTA and CDR2 FQGNSA. This CDR3 comprises 14 residues. Trimming cost V 0 bases and J 3 bases; bases outside gene matches: 2. The CDR3 DNA follows: TGTGCCAGCAGCTTAGCTAGCGGGTACTACGAGCAGTACTTC. Translating it yields CASSLASGYYEQYF.

The table lists this clonotype with a few counts. CDR3 nucleotides: TGTGCCAGCAGCTTCAGAACTAGCGGACAAGAGACCCAGTACTTC. It yields the protein CASSFRTSGQETQYF. The chain combines TRBV5-6 with TRBJ2-5, with 8 positions matching TRBD2. The germline CDR1 and CDR2 sequences are SGHDT and YYEEEE. The CDR3 is made up of 15 amino acids. V shed 2 bases and J 2 bases; nucleotides not matched to a gene: 5.

This clonotype was seen many times. V and J are TRBV5-1 and TRBJ2-7; TRBD1 agrees at 8 bases. V was pared by 1 base and J by 9 bases, with 6 bases of the junction left unmatched. Germline V lookup: CDR1 SGHRS, CDR2 YFSETQ. The CDR3 totals 13 residues. CDR3 DNA sequence: TGCGCCAGCAGCTTGTTGCCAGGGGGCTGGCAGTACTTC. Its protein product is CASSLLPGGWQYF.